Listed here are 10 T cell receptor beta chains from one sample, sequenced in a study of T cell repertoires in cytomegalovirus infection. MiXCR, applied by TCRdb to the reads, yields one record per CDR3 protein. The sample consists of 650,000 to 900,000 distinct CDR3 sequences, 32% of them appearing once. Their specific antigens are unknown. Sequencing was performed on cultured CD8+ T cells from PBMCs, taken from culture after CMV antigen stimulation. The receptors were sampled from a human donor in good health (CMV status not recorded). Some clones in this sample may be carry-over from other donors' samples.

The chain links TRBV4-1 to TRBJ1-5, with D possibly TRBD1 on 6 matching bases. The CDR3 covers 13 residues. Trimming stripped 3 bases from V and 6 bases from J, with 9 bases between. Per the germline V gene, CDR1 is MGHRA and CDR2 is YSYEKL. CDR3 in amino acids: CASSHKQGQPQHF. The CDR3 region has the DNA TGCGCCAGCAGCCATAAACAGGGTCAGCCCCAGCATTTT.

This clonotype was seen at least ten times. The chain is built from TRBV7-6 and TRBJ2-3; the match to TRBD2 covers 13 bases. This CDR3 is 18 amino acids long. The V gene's germline CDR1 is SGHVS and CDR2 FNYEAQ. V lost 0 bases, J lost 2 bases, and 5 bases stayed unmatched. The CDR3 region is CASSLAWGLAGHTDTQYF. The CDR3 nucleotides read TGTGCCAGCAGCTTAGCGTGGGGACTAGCGGGGCACACAGATACGCAGTATTTT.

This clonotype appeared a few times. The chain recombines TRBV29-1 with TRBJ2-7; D is tentatively TRBD1 or TRBD2 (5 bases each). CDR3 size: 14 residues. V lost 7 bases and J 0 bases, leaving 16 bases between the germline ends. CDR1 is SQVTM, CDR2 ANQGSEA, per germline. CDR3: CSAKGGGSSYEQYV. As DNA, the CDR3 is TGCAGCGCCAAAGGTGGGGGTAGCTCCTACGAGCAGTACGTC.

The V gene is TRBV7-2, the J gene TRBJ2-3; TRBD2 aligns across 7 bases. V was pared by 9 bases and J by 0 bases, with 9 bases of the junction left unmatched. This CDR3 has 15 residues. Germline assignment: CDR1 SGHTA and CDR2 FQGNSA. The CDR3 sequence is CASLARGYSTDTQYF. CDR3 coding DNA: TGTGCCAGTCTCGCGCGGGGGTATAGCACAGATACGCAGTATTTT.

The sample holds many counts of this clonotype. The CDR3 here is CASSSRTSSDTQYF. DNA of the CDR3: TGTGCCAGCAGCTCAAGGACTAGCTCTGATACGCAGTATTTT. J is TRBJ2-3 and V is TRBV7-6; 8 bases line up with TRBD2. This CDR3 is built from 14 residues. The V gene end was trimmed by 4 bases and the J gene end by 6 bases; junction bases not matched to a gene: 6. Germline CDR1 and CDR2: SGHVS and FNYEAQ.

This clonotype showed up just a few times. This chain links TRBV19 with TRBJ2-5, with a tentative D call TRBD2 (6 bases). Germline CDR1 and CDR2: LNHDA and SQIVND (reference sequence). The CDR3 has 15 residues. V gave up 5 bases and J gave up 4 bases, with 17 bases separating them. The CDR3 loop reads CASSERALPAETQYF. The CDR3 bases are TGTGCCAGTAGTGAGCGGGCCCTCCCGGCAGAGACCCAGTACTTC.

The rearrangement links TRBV28 to TRBJ2-7; TRBD1 agrees at 12 bases. The CDR3 runs to 16 residues. V shed 5 bases, J shed 5 bases, and the junction held 10 bases outside the gene matches. The germline V gene has CDR1 MDHEN and CDR2 SYDVKM. The CDR3 sequence is CASSRPGQGAPHEQYF. CDR3 DNA sequence: TGTGCCAGCAGTCGGCCGGGACAGGGGGCCCCCCACGAGCAGTACTTC.

The chain has TRBV6-1 and TRBJ2-7; 8 bases are a match to TRBD1. This CDR3 is 17 amino acids long. V was clipped by 0 bases and J by 4 bases; unmatched bases: 11. The V gene's germline CDR1 is MNHNS and CDR2 SASEGT. CDR3 loop: CASSEAGDRYEEYEQYF. The CDR3 DNA sequence: TGTGCCAGCAGTGAAGCCGGGGACAGGTACGAAGAGTACGAGCAGTACTTC.

The chain couples TRBV2 to TRBJ1-2, with D perhaps matching TRBD1 (6 bases). The CDR3 length is 13 residues. Germline CDR1 and CDR2: SNHLY and FYNNEI. The DNA of the CDR3 is TGTGTCGCCGCCGGGGGCGCTGACTATGGCTACACCTTC. The encoded protein is CVAAGGADYGYTF.

V is TRBV19 and J is TRBJ2-2; TRBD2 agrees at 7 bases. Per the germline V gene, CDR1 is LNHDA and CDR2 is SQIVND (reference sequence). V trimming: 1 base; J trimming: 6 bases; junction bases outside the gene matches: 8. The CDR3 has 16 residues. CDR3 DNA sequence: TGTGCCAGTAGTATAGGCCCAGCGGGGCTATCCGGGGAGCTGTTTTTT. Encoded protein: CASSIGPAGLSGELFF.